These 32 T cell receptor beta chains originate from one sample sequenced in a study of T cells in Graves' hyperthyroidism and ophthalmopathy. Authors of the study amplified TCR beta CDR3 regions from RNA transcripts. The HTBI set primed first-round TCR CDR3 RT-PCR. TCRdb ran MiXCR on the multiplex PCR reads and lists one entry per CDR3 protein. The profile shows approximately 210,000 distinct CDR3 sequences, 17% of them singletons. Material: blood. The origin of the receptors is a man aged 50-59 years with Graves' hyperthyroidism.

This clonotype was found many times. This sequence joins TRBV7-9 and TRBJ2-7, with 10 bases matching TRBD1. Germline CDR1 and CDR2: SEHNR and FQNEAQ (reference sequence). CDR3 size: 14 residues. The V gene end was trimmed by 2 bases and the J gene end by 6 bases; junction bases not matched to a gene: 4. The CDR3 sequence is CASSLRTGGSEQYF. The CDR3, as DNA: TGTGCCAGCAGCTTAAGGACAGGGGGAAGCGAGCAGTACTTC.

Comments on this clonotype: A junction boundary mismatches the germline segment, possibly from a read error. The J gene is TRBJ2-1, the V gene TRBV7-2; 9 nucleotides agree with TRBD2. The germline gives CDR1 SGHTA, CDR2 FQGNSA. The CDR3 contains 15 residues. CDR3 sequence (DNA): TGTGCCAGCAGCATAGCGGGAGACACGTACAATGAGCAGTTCTTC. This sequence encodes CASSIAGDTYNEQFF.

The V gene is TRBV5-1, the J gene TRBJ2-1; D remains unclear. Germline assignment: CDR1 SGHRS and CDR2 YFSETQ. The CDR3 totals 15 residues. Deletions cut 4 bases from V and 6 bases from J, with 17 bases between. In DNA form, the CDR3 reads TGCGCCAGCAGCCGGTTCCCGTGCGTCACCAATGAGCAGTTCTTC. As protein: CASSRFPCVTNEQFF. The entire variable domain, with the rest obtained from reference TRBV5-1 and TRBJ2-1, is as follows: KAGVTQTPRYLIKTRGQQVTLSCSPISGHRSVSWYQQTPGQGLQFLFEYFSETQRNKGNFPGRFSGRQFSNSRSEMNVSTLELGDSALYLCASSRFPCVTNEQFFGPGTRLTVL.

The chain combines TRBV7-9 with TRBJ2-7, with unresolved D. Germline lookup yields CDR1 SEHNR and CDR2 FQNEAQ (reference sequence). The CDR3 runs 12 residues. V was shortened by 1 base and J by 6 bases, with 7 bases between the two germline ends. The CDR3 is CASSLGTPEQYF. CDR3 nucleotides: TGTGCCAGCAGCTTAGGTACACCCGAGCAGTACTTC.

This clonotype was observed many times. The chain couples TRBV9 to TRBJ2-7; 9 bases fit TRBD1. CDR1 is SGDLS, CDR2 YYNGEE, per germline. The CDR3 has 17 residues. The ends lost 3 bases at V and 1 base at J; junction bases unmatched: 11. CDR3 in amino acids: CASSAQGTGPLSYEQYF. Here the CDR3 DNA reads TGTGCCAGCAGCGCACAGGGGACAGGGCCGCTATCCTACGAGCAGTACTTC.

This clonotype showed up many times. The chain recombines TRBV11-3 with TRBJ1-2; 8 bases line up with TRBD1. The CDR3 sequence is 15 residues long. J gave up 8 bases and V 5 bases, and 13 bases lay outside the gene matches. The germline V gene has CDR1 SGHNT and CDR2 YENEEA. The CDR3 DNA follows: TGTGCCAGCAGCGGACGGACAGGGCCCTCCATGGGCTACACCTTC. Protein product: CASSGRTGPSMGYTF.

Note on this clonotype: Germline and junction disagree at one end, which may indicate a read error. The chain recombines TRBV19 with TRBJ2-7; TRBD2 aligns across 11 bases. Germline V CDR1 and CDR2: LNHDA, SQIVND (reference sequence). This CDR3 spans 15 amino acids. In DNA form, the CDR3 reads TGTGCCAGTAGTCTAACTAGCGGGAGCTCCCACGAGCAGTACTTC. Amino acid sequence: CASSLTSGSSHEQYF.

V gene TRBV27 combines with J gene TRBJ2-1, with TRBD2 matching over 11 bases. With V trimmed by 6 bases and J by 7 bases, 8 bases remained unmatched. The CDR3 sequence is 15 residues long. Germline assignment: CDR1 MNHEY and CDR2 SMNVEV (reference sequence). CDR3 nucleotides: TGTGCCAGCAGCGTTACTAGCGGGAGTGGTAATGAGCAGTTCTTC. Translated, it gives CASSVTSGSGNEQFF.

V and J are TRBV28 and TRBJ2-7; tentatively, D is TRBD1 or TRBD2 (6 bases each). The CDR3 contains 15 residues. V lost 4 bases, J lost 3 bases, and 16 bases lay in between. CDR1 is MDHEN, CDR2 SYDVKM, per germline. The CDR3 loop reads CASSSNGEGGYEQYF. In nucleotides, the CDR3 is TGTGCCAGCAGTTCCAACGGCGAGGGGGGCTACGAGCAGTACTTC.

The chain recombines TRBV7-9 with TRBJ2-1, with 12 bases fitting TRBD2. V trimming: 10 bases; J trimming: 0 bases; junction bases outside the gene matches: 10. Germline values: CDR1 SEHNR, CDR2 FQNEAQ (reference sequence). This CDR3 has 17 residues. CDR3 amino acids: CATRLAGGLSSYNEQFF. The CDR3 DNA sequence: TGTGCCACCCGCCTAGCGGGAGGGCTGAGCTCCTACAATGAGCAGTTCTTC.

This clonotype was seen at least ten times. The chain carries TRBV3-1 and TRBJ2-5; D remains ambiguous. The CDR3 length is 11 residues. The germline V and J ends were trimmed by 3 bases and 5 bases, with 4 bases remaining between them. In germline, CDR1 is LGHDT, CDR2 YNNKEL (reference sequence). CDR3 nucleotides: TGTGCCAGCAGCCAGCAGGAGACCCAGTACTTC. Translated, it gives CASSQQETQYF.

Only a few counts were recorded for this clonotype. This chain connects TRBV27 to TRBJ2-3; 8 bases fit TRBD1. Trimming cost V 10 bases and J 0 bases; bases outside gene matches: 18. The germline V gene has CDR1 MNHEY and CDR2 SMNVEV (reference sequence). This CDR3 spans 18 amino acids. The CDR3 loop reads CATTDRDRFKFSTDTQYF. CDR3 DNA: TGTGCCACCACCGACCGGGACAGGTTCAAATTTAGCACAGATACGCAGTATTTT.

This clonotype was recorded at least ten times. The V call is TRBV12-3 or TRBV12-4, the J call TRBJ2-2; D remains ambiguous. Between the trimmed V and J ends, which lost 5 bases and 0 bases, there was a span of 13 bases. The CDR3 length is 16 residues. CDR3 region: CASSTKGFSNTGELFF. CDR3 bases: TGTGCCAGCAGTACGAAGGGATTTTCGAACACCGGGGAGCTGTTTTTT.

A word on this clonotype: Relative to the germline gene, one junction end is altered; a read error may explain this. V and J are TRBV6-1 and TRBJ2-1, with D perhaps given as TRBD1 or TRBD2 (5 bases each). CDR3 size: 16 residues. Looked up from germline, CDR1 is MNHNS and CDR2 is SASEGT. CDR3 amino acids: CASGGFGESSYNGQFF. The CDR3 region has the DNA TGTGCCAGCGGGGGTTTCGGGGAGAGCTCCTACAATGGGCAGTTCTTC.

Remarks on this clonotype: This may come from a read error, since a much larger clone is one base off. V usage is TRBV5-1 and J usage is TRBJ1-1; D not resolved. V shed 0 bases and J shed 4 bases, with 13 bases lying between them. The CDR3 length is 15 residues. CDR1 and CDR2 (germline): SGHRS, YFSETQ. CDR3: CASSLVRLGSTEAFF. The CDR3 DNA reads TGCGCCAGCAGCTTGGTGAGGCTGGGCTCCACTGAAGCTTTCTTT.

In this sample, this clonotype turned up many times. The chain couples TRBV7-3 to TRBJ2-7, with D possibly being TRBD1 or TRBD2 (6 bases each). This CDR3 is 12 amino acids long. Germline V CDR1 and CDR2: SGHTA, FQGTGA. Trimming left V 5 bases short and J 6 bases short, with 11 bases between. The CDR3 DNA sequence: TGTGCCAGCAGCCCGGGGGCGGGCGAGCAGTACTTC. Its translation is CASSPGAGEQYF.

The chain joins TRBV10-2 to TRBJ2-7; D not certain. Trimming removed 1 base at V and 1 base at J, with 8 bases between. There are 14 residues in the CDR3. Germline V gene sequence: CDR1 WSHSY, CDR2 SAAADI. The CDR3 reads CASSEYKGSYEQYF. The CDR3 DNA sequence: TGCGCCAGCAGTGAGTACAAGGGATCCTACGAGCAGTACTTC.

This chain joins TRBV28 and TRBJ2-2, with 11 nucleotides matching TRBD1. Unmatched junction bases numbered 11, after V lost 7 bases and J lost 7 bases. This CDR3 contains 16 residues. Germline V gene lookup returns CDR1 MDHEN and CDR2 SYDVKM. DNA of the CDR3: TGTGCCAGCACCCTGAAGGGGGACAGGGGGTTCGGGGAGCTGTTTTTT. Its translation is CASTLKGDRGFGELFF. Full variable domain (rest looked up from reference TRBV28 and TRBJ2-2): DVKVTQSSRYLVKRTGEKVFLECVQDMDHENMFWYRQDPGLGLRLIYFSYDVKMKEKGDIPEGYSVSREKKERFSLILESASTNQTSMYLCASTLKGDRGFGELFFGEGSRLTVL.

The chain carries TRBV6-2 or TRBV6-3 and TRBJ2-7, with D possibly matching TRBD1 (6 bases). Trimming removed 8 bases from V and 3 bases from J, with 17 bases in between. The CDR3 has 14 residues. Germline loops: CDR1 MNHEY, CDR2 SVGEGT. The CDR3 DNA reads as TGTGCCAGCGGCGACAGGAATCGGGGCTACGAGCAGTACTTC. Its protein product is CASGDRNRGYEQYF.

This chain connects TRBV10-3 to TRBJ2-7, with 11 bases aligning to TRBD2. The CDR3 totals 15 residues. Germline V CDR1 and CDR2: ENHRY, SYGVKD. Trimming cost V 4 bases and J 1 base; bases outside gene matches: 3. As DNA, the CDR3 is TGTGCCATCAGTGCTAGCGGGGGGACTTCCTACGAGCAGTACTTC. Translated, it gives CAISASGGTSYEQYF.

The rearrangement uses TRBV2 and TRBJ2-2; unclear D gene. The germline V gene has CDR1 SNHLY and CDR2 FYNNEI. V lost 5 bases to trimming and J lost 7 bases, with 11 bases between them. The CDR3 has 13 residues. CDR3 sequence (DNA): TGTGCCAGCAGTATTAGTGTGGTCGGGGAGCTGTTTTTT. Amino acids: CASSISVVGELFF.

This clonotype was counted many times. This chain connects TRBV4-1 to TRBJ2-1; D gene uncertain. This CDR3 spans 15 amino acids. The germline V gene encodes CDR1 MGHRA and CDR2 YSYEKL. V was shortened by 1 base and J by 5 bases, with 12 bases between the two germline ends. This CDR3 reads CASSQVPNKDNEQFF. The CDR3 bases are TGCGCCAGCAGCCAAGTTCCCAATAAGGACAATGAGCAGTTCTTC.

Details on this clonotype: An end of the junction differs from the germline gene, which may be a read error. This chain joins TRBV5-1 and TRBJ2-4, with D maybe TRBD2 (6 bases). Germline V gene sequence: CDR1 SGHRS, CDR2 YFSETQ. The CDR3 is 17 amino acids. CDR3 nucleotides: TGTGCCAGCAGCTTGGAAGGAGGGATCCTAGCCAAAAACATTCAGTACTTC. Translation gives CASSLEGGILAKNIQYF.

This clonotype has at least ten counts. The rearrangement joins TRBV11-2 to TRBJ2-3, with 7 nucleotides matching TRBD2. This CDR3 is 15 amino acids long. After removal of 6 bases from V and 1 base from J, the junction contained 7 bases not matched to a gene. Germline loops: CDR1 SGHAT, CDR2 FQNNGV. CDR3 DNA sequence: TGTGCCAGCAGTCCATCACTAGCGCGCACAGATACGCAGTATTTT. Translating it yields CASSPSLARTDTQYF.

This clonotype was recorded at least ten times. The V call is TRBV28, the J call TRBJ2-7, with D unresolved. The CDR3 totals 14 residues. Germline CDR1 and CDR2: MDHEN and SYDVKM. V dropped 6 bases and J dropped 0 bases, with 12 bases sitting between them. CDR3 protein: CASSNYFSSYEQYF. The CDR3 nucleotides read TGTGCCAGCAGCAATTACTTTAGCTCCTACGAGCAGTACTTC.

The chain joins TRBV29-1 to TRBJ1-1, with TRBD1 matching over 8 bases. Germline CDR1 is SQVTM and CDR2 is ANQGSEA. CDR3 length: 13 residues. V gave up 4 bases and J gave up 8 bases; unmatched junction bases: 9. The CDR3 nucleotides are TGCAGCGTTGGAGGACAGGGTAGGTTAGAAGCTTTCTTT. This encodes CSVGGQGRLEAFF.

This clonotype was recorded at least ten times. This sequence joins TRBV25-1 and TRBJ2-5; D is ambiguous. Trimming shortened V by 1 base and J by 5 bases, and 17 bases separated the two germline ends. The CDR3 is made up of 16 amino acids. The germline V gene has CDR1 MGHDK and CDR2 SYGVNS. The DNA of the CDR3 is TGTGCCAGCAGTGAATTGGTCAGAAAGGACGTGGAGACCCAGTACTTC. It is translated as CASSELVRKDVETQYF.

Worth noting for this clonotype: The junction does not match germline at one end; this may be a read error. The CDR3 sequence is CSWGGVQGTQYF. In DNA form, the CDR3 reads TGCAGCTGGGGGGGGGTCCAAGGGACCCAGTACTTC. The J gene is TRBJ2-5, the V gene TRBV29-1; 7 bases fit TRBD2. The CDR3 length is 12 residues. The germline V gene encodes CDR1 SQVTM and CDR2 ANQGSEA.

This clonotype has at least ten counts. This chain links TRBV6-1 with TRBJ2-7, with TRBD1 matching over 9 bases. Germline CDR1 reads MNHNS; CDR2 reads SASEGT. V was clipped by 6 bases and J by 4 bases; unmatched bases: 7. The CDR3 consists of 14 residues. The CDR3 DNA reads TGTGCCAGCAGGCCACAGGGGGCAGGGTACGAGCAGTACTTC. Protein product: CASRPQGAGYEQYF.

Comment on this clonotype: A much larger clone differs by one base, so this may be a read error. The V and J genes are TRBV20-1 and TRBJ2-1; TRBD2 matches at 10 bases. V lost 4 bases, J lost 0 bases, and 6 bases stayed unmatched. Germline CDR1 is DFQATT and CDR2 is SNEGSKA (reference sequence). The CDR3 has 16 residues. The CDR3 DNA reads as TGCAGTGCTACTCGGAGCGGGGGGGCCTCCTACAATGAGCAGTTCTTC. It specifies CSATRSGGASYNEQFF.

This chain joins TRBV29-1 and TRBJ1-4; 7 positions agree with TRBD1. V trimming: 7 bases; J trimming: 6 bases; junction bases outside the gene matches: 11. The CDR3 has 14 amino acids. Germline loops: CDR1 SQVTM, CDR2 ANQGSEA. This CDR3 is CSAIGGQKYEKLFF. In DNA, the CDR3 is TGCAGCGCCATTGGGGGACAGAAGTATGAAAAACTGTTTTTT.

This clonotype was counted at least ten times. The chain has TRBV18 and TRBJ1-1, with 9 bases identical to TRBD1. This CDR3 has 14 residues. V lost 8 bases to trimming and J lost 3 bases; unmatched junction nucleotides: 7. Germline CDR1 is KGHSH and CDR2 is LQKENI. The CDR3 region is CASSRQGEDTEAFF. CDR3 coding DNA: TGTGCCAGCAGTAGACAGGGGGAGGACACTGAAGCTTTCTTT.